There are many counts of the clone carrying this TCR beta chain. Per the authors' pipeline: Amplification of reference gene primers provided the estimated nucleated cell counts. Here immunoSEQ multiplex PCR was the method, and the copy in TCRdb shows in-frame clones only, minus some. V and J calls and clone size are copied from that table; D and trimming were computed from the DNA. The table includes 200,000 to 250,000 clones, approximately 82% detected once. The data were taken from a study of blood T cell repertoires in COVID-19. Looking at the study overall: Spain, Italy and the United States supplied samples that represented acute and convalescent COVID-19.

The J segment lost 2 bases and the V segment lost 5 bases, leaving 2 bases of the junction unmatched. CDR3 length: 13 amino acids. CDR1 and CDR2 (germline): SGHAT, FQNNGV. Sequencing used peripheral blood. V usage is TRBV11-2 and J usage is TRBJ2-7, with 8 bases lining up with TRBD1. The sequence derives from a woman of 80 years or more with acute or convalescent COVID-19. The CDR3 region is CASSPTGAYEQYF. The CDR3 nucleotides read TGTGCCAGCAGCCCGACAGGGGCCTACGAGCAGTACTTC.